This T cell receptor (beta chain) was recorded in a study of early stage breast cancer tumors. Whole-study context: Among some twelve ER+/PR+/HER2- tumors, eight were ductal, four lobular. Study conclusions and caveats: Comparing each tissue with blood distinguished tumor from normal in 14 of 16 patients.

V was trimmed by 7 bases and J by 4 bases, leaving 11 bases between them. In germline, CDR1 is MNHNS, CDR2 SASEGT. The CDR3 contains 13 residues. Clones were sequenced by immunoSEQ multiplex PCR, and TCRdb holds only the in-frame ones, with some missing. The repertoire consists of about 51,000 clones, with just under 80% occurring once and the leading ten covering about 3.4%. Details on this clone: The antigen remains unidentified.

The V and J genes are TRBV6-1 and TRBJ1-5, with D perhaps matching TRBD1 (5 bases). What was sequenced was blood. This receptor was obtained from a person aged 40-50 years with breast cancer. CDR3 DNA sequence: TGTGCCAGCACCAGGGACGGGAATCAGCCCCAGCATTTT. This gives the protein CASTRDGNQPQHF.